This TCR beta chain was sequenced during a study of blood T cell repertoires in COVID-19. The CDR3 is 13 amino acids. Per the germline V gene, CDR1 is MDHEN and CDR2 is SYDVKM. The V gene lost 3 bases and the J gene lost 6 bases, with 11 bases spanning the gap. Profiling relied on immunoSEQ multiplex PCR, and the TCRdb table lists in-frame clones only, not all of them. The sample lists roughly 200,000 clones, around 80% seen once, with approximately 10% in the top ten. The chain links TRBV28 to TRBJ1-2, with TRBD1 as a possible D gene (5 bases). This clonotype originated in a woman older than 75 with COVID-19, enrolled during active disease. Sequencing used peripheral blood. The CDR3 coding sequence is TGTGCCAGCAGTTTCCGGGGGATAGATGGCTACACCTTC. Translated: CASSFRGIDGYTF.